One sample yielded the 8 T cell receptor beta chains listed below, sequenced in a study of shared clonotypes between healthy human individuals. The method was immunoSEQ multiplex PCR; TCRdb's version includes in-frame clones alone and lacks a portion of them. The sample records roughly 380,000 clones, around 96% being singletons. Sequencing was done on a sample of memory CD8+ T cells sorted from blood. Subset indicated: CD45RO+ cells pooled with CCR7-negative TemRA cells. The receptors here all came from a man younger than 45 in good health.

The chain recombines TRBV5-4 with TRBJ1-3, with D unclear. Between the trimmed V and J ends, which lost 4 bases and 0 bases, there was a span of 11 bases. The CDR3 sequence is 15 residues long. Germline V gives CDR1 SGHNT, CDR2 YYREEE (reference sequence). CDR3 coding DNA: TGTGCCAGCAGCCTGGCCCCACTCTCTGGAAACACCATATATTTT. This encodes CASSLAPLSGNTIYF.

In nucleotides, the CDR3 is TGCAGTGGCTCAACAGGGAGTGGCTACACCTTC. Its translation is CSGSTGSGYTF. The chain has TRBV20-1 and TRBJ1-2; D perhaps matches TRBD1 (6 bases). In germline, CDR1 is DFQATT, CDR2 SNEGSKA (reference sequence). The length of the CDR3 is 11 residues. With 7 bases removed from V and 7 bases from J, the gap between germline ends came to 13 bases.

The rearrangement uses TRBV6-6 and TRBJ2-1, with 8 bases lining up with TRBD2. Germline V gene lookup returns CDR1 MNHNY and CDR2 SVGAGI (reference sequence). This CDR3 has 12 residues. J gave up 6 bases and V 6 bases, and 1 base lay outside the gene matches. In DNA form, the CDR3 reads TGTGCCAGCAGCGGACTAGCCAATGAGCAGTTCTTC. This encodes CASSGLANEQFF.

About this clone: Likely a read error: the CDR3 ends without its conserved phenylalanine or tryptophan. No DNA is shown, since the ends of the CDR3 on it are uncertain; the CDR3 is the one TCRdb lists. This chain connects TRBV19 to TRBJ2-2; the table's D call, TRBD2, has no DNA check behind it. The CDR3 adds up to 19 amino acids, both ends counted. Germline assignment: CDR1 LNHDA and CDR2 SQIVND (reference sequence). CDR3 sequence: CASSLRGPTSGRSTGELFL.

This CDR3 reads CASSESGDYEQYF. CDR3 coding DNA: TGCGCCAGCAGTGAGTCGGGGGACTACGAGCAGTACTTC. The chain recombines TRBV10-1 with TRBJ2-7; perhaps D is TRBD1 or TRBD2 (5 bases each). CDR3 length equals 13 residues. Germline CDR1 reads WNHNN; CDR2 reads SYGVQD (reference sequence). V dropped 0 bases and J dropped 3 bases, with 6 bases sitting between them.

This sequence joins TRBV30 and TRBJ1-2, with 9 bases lining up with TRBD1. CDR3 size: 16 residues. Looked up from germline, CDR1 is GTSNPN and CDR2 is SVGIG (reference sequence). J was trimmed by 3 bases and V by 3 bases; bases with no gene match: 11. DNA for the CDR3: TGTGCCTGGAGAGATCTAACAGGGGGCGTCGACTATGGCTACACCTTC. Its translation is CAWRDLTGGVDYGYTF.

The genes are TRBV30 and TRBJ2-7; D is perhaps TRBD1 or TRBD2 (5 bases each). V was pared by 6 bases and J by 7 bases, with 13 bases between. CDR3 length: 11 residues. Per germline, CDR1 GTSNPN and CDR2 SVGIG (reference sequence). The CDR3 coding sequence is TGTGCCTGCCAGGACACGGGGGAGCAGTACTTC. Translated: CACQDTGEQYF.

This chain links TRBV6-1 with TRBJ1-2; unclear D gene. V was shortened by 3 bases and J by 2 bases, with 7 bases between the two germline ends. Germline V gives CDR1 MNHNS, CDR2 SASEGT. CDR3 length equals 13 residues. CDR3 in DNA: TGTGCCAGCAGTGAGGGCGGCAACTATGGCTACACCTTC. Translated, it gives CASSEGGNYGYTF.